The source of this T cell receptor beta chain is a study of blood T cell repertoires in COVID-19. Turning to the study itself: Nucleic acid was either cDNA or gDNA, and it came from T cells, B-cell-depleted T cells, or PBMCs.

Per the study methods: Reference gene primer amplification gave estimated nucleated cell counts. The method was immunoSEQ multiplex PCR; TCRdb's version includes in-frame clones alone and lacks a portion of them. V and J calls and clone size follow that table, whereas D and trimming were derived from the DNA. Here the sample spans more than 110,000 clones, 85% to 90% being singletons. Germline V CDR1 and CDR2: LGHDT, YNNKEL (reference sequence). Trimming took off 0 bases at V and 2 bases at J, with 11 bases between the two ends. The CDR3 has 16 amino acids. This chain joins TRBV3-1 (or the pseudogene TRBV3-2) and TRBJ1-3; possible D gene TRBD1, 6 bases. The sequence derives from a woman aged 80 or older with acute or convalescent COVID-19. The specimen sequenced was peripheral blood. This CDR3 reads CASSQDGTRAGNTIYF. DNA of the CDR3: TGTGCCAGCAGCCAAGACGGGACACGGGCTGGAAACACCATATATTTT.